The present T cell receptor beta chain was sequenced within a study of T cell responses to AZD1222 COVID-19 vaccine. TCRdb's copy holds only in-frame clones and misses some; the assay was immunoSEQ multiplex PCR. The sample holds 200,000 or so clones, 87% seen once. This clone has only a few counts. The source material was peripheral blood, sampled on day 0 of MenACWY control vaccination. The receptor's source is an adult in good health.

As DNA, the CDR3 is TGTGCCAGCAGCGCGTCCTCACGGAACACTGAAGCTTTCTTT. It codes for CASSASSRNTEAFF. This chain links TRBV11-2 with TRBJ1-1; D is uncertain. CDR3 size: 14 residues. The V end was cut by 5 bases, the J end by 1 base, with 11 bases between. CDR1 and CDR2 from the germline V gene are SGHAT and FQNNGV.